The clone carrying this T cell receptor (beta chain) showed up just a few times. The antigen remains unidentified. This entry is derived from a study of response to subunit inactivated influenza vaccine. Study results and limitations: Few additional T cells are recruited per seasonal influenza vaccination, authors suggested.

TCRdb ran MiXCR on the RT-PCR reads and lists one entry per CDR3 protein. Counted here are a few hundred thousand distinct CDR3 sequences, around 9.9% occurring once; the ten biggest clones make up roughly 12%. V was shortened by 3 bases and J by 3 bases, with 12 bases between the two germline ends. The CDR3 is 14 amino acids. Germline CDR1 and CDR2: SGHTA and FQGNSA. This sequence joins TRBV7-2 and TRBJ2-7; D is uncertain. The sample here was PBMCs from blood, taken about 6 weeks after vaccination. The sequence came from a man aged 50-59 years who received an inactivated influenza vaccine. As DNA, the CDR3 is TGTGCCAGCAGCTTTACTTGGGGTGACTACGAGCAGTACTTC. Translating it yields CASSFTWGDYEQYF.